A single T cell receptor beta chain is shown here with its context. Donors were healthy HIV-negative adults without recent acute infections or vaccinations. This entry is derived from a study of shared clonotypes between healthy human individuals. Study-wide background: CD4 naive and memory got three plates each, CD8 naive two, CD8 memory one.

Trimming took 5 bases from V and 1 from J, leaving 8 bases between them. Germline V gene data show CDR1 as SGHVS and CDR2 as FQNEAQ. The CDR3 consists of 14 residues. Clones were read by immunoSEQ multiplex PCR, and TCRdb kept only the in-frame ones, dropping some. The sample holds millions of clones, 90% to 95% seen once. J is TRBJ2-2 and V is TRBV7-8, with D perhaps TRBD1 (6 bases). The sequence came from a man between 18 and 35 years old in good health. Material for sequencing was naive CD4+ T cells sorted from blood. Subset reported: CD45RA+ positively selected. The CDR3 loop is CASSETGNTGELFF. CDR3 nucleotide sequence: TGTGCCAGCAGCGAGACAGGGAACACCGGGGAGCTGTTTTTT.